This entry lists 2 T cell receptor beta chains sequenced from one sample in a study of blood T cells in healthy people across ages. Through a sample-barcoded 5' primer and a J-beta primer mix, a second PCR was run for roughly 6 to 12 cycles. TCRdb used MiXCR to reprocess the 5' RACE reads, holding one entry per CDR3 protein. The data contain more than 800,000 distinct CDR3 sequences, less than 35% of them singletons. The specimen was blood. The receptor set was obtained from a woman of 80 years or more in good health.

This clonotype was recorded a few times. This chain connects TRBV6-6 to TRBJ1-1; D call uncertain. Germline CDR1 and CDR2: MNHNY and SVGAGI (reference sequence). The CDR3 runs 13 residues. With 5 bases removed from V and 7 bases from J, the gap between germline ends came to 14 bases. Here the CDR3 DNA reads TGTGCCAGCAGTCCTACAGTTTGGGATGAAGCTTTCTTT. This encodes CASSPTVWDEAFF.

This chain links TRBV12-5 with TRBJ2-5; 10 bases line up with TRBD1. The CDR3 runs 15 residues. V lost 6 bases to trimming and J lost 2 bases; unmatched junction nucleotides: 6. Germline V CDR1 and CDR2: LGHNT, FRNRAP. CDR3 residues: CASGRPGQGQETQYF. The CDR3 coding sequence is TGTGCTAGTGGCCGACCGGGACAGGGGCAAGAGACCCAGTACTTC.